This TCR beta chain was found in a study of T cells in Graves' hyperthyroidism and ophthalmopathy. Ten or more counts support this clonotype. TCR beta CDR3 regions were amplified from RNA. First-round RT-PCR targeting the TCR CDR3 was performed with the HTBI primer set. TCRdb used MiXCR to reprocess the multiplex PCR reads, holding one entry per CDR3 protein. The profile shows approximately 370,000 distinct CDR3 sequences, 15% to 20% of them singletons. Cells are PBMCs isolated from around 9.4 ml of fresh blood. This TCR came from a woman aged 25 to 45 with Graves' hyperthyroidism that later progressed to Graves' ophthalmopathy. Sequenced sample: blood.

In DNA, the CDR3 is TGTGCCAGCAGCTGGGGGGGTCAGCCCCAGCATTTT. It codes for CASSWGGQPQHF. The chain couples TRBV12-3 or TRBV12-4 to TRBJ1-5; a weak D match, TRBD1 (5 bases). V lost 6 bases, J lost 6 bases, and 9 bases lay in between. The CDR3 contains 12 residues.